Presented here are 24 T cell receptor beta chains from one specimen sequenced in a study of T-cell reconstitution after alpha-beta-depleted transplantation in children. The TCRbeta library incorporated unique molecular identifiers. One entry per CDR3 protein results from TCRdb running MiXCR on the PCR reads. The table shows about 280,000 distinct CDR3 sequences, with 11% occurring only once. Sequenced here: peripheral blood, sampled 180 days after TCRalphabeta/CD19-depleted stem cell transplant. Receptors originate from a male patient aged 2-10 years who had a stem cell transplant for chronic granulomatous disease, so the T cells may come from the graft donor.

The genes are TRBV13 and TRBJ1-1; D may be TRBD1 (6 bases). CDR1 is PRHDT, CDR2 FYEKMQ, per germline (reference sequence). There are 16 residues in the CDR3. The V gene lost 2 bases and the J gene lost 3 bases, with 16 bases spanning the gap. DNA for the CDR3: TGTGCCAGCAGCTTACGAATCCCGGGACAACACACTGAAGCTTTCTTT. Amino acids: CASSLRIPGQHTEAFF.

The chain links TRBV5-1 to TRBJ2-1; no clear D gene. V gave up 2 bases and J gave up 3 bases, with 12 bases separating them. Germline V gene sequence: CDR1 SGHRS, CDR2 YFSETQ. The CDR3 loop spans 15 amino acids. The CDR3 DNA reads as TGCGCCAGCAGCTTCATCCGAGAGCTCTACAATGAGCAGTTCTTC. The encoded protein is CASSFIRELYNEQFF.

At least ten counts were recorded for this clonotype. The chain employs TRBV28 and TRBJ2-3; a weak D match, TRBD2 (6 bases). With 3 bases removed from V and 4 bases from J, the gap between germline ends came to 11 bases. The germline V gene has CDR1 MDHEN and CDR2 SYDVKM. The CDR3 extends over 14 amino acids. The CDR3 DNA is TGTGCCAGCAGTTTGGGGGGAGAGGCAGATACGCAGTATTTT. Amino acids: CASSLGGEADTQYF. Full variable domain (outside the CDR3, taken from reference TRBV28 and TRBJ2-3): DVKVTQSSRYLVKRTGEKVFLECVQDMDHENMFWYRQDPGLGLRLIYFSYDVKMKEKGDIPEGYSVSREKKERFSLILESASTNQTSMYLCASSLGGEADTQYFGPGTRLTVL.

This clonotype was found many times. The V gene is TRBV7-9, the J gene TRBJ2-7, with D tentatively TRBD2 (5 bases). The length of the CDR3 is 16 residues. Looked up from germline, CDR1 is SEHNR and CDR2 is FQNEAQ (reference sequence). V lost 5 bases and J 4 bases, leaving 21 bases between the germline ends. CDR3: CASSLNPGGRGYEQYF. The CDR3 nucleotides are TGTGCCAGCAGCCTCAATCCTGGAGGCAGAGGGTACGAGCAGTACTTC.

As regards this clonotype: A read error may explain this, as a much larger clone is one base away. The gene calls are TRBV12-3 or TRBV12-4 and TRBJ2-4; 10 nucleotides match TRBD2. The CDR3 runs to 18 residues. Trimming removed 1 base from V and 3 bases from J; junction bases left unmatched: 9. This chain's CDR3 is CASSLGTSGILDKNIQYF. In DNA, the CDR3 is TGTGCCAGCAGTTTAGGGACTAGCGGAATCTTAGACAAAAACATTCAGTACTTC.

This clonotype was counted many times. The rearrangement joins TRBV27 to TRBJ2-7; 8 bases line up with TRBD1. The CDR3 totals 15 residues. Germline-derived CDR1 and CDR2 are MNHEY and SMNVEV (reference sequence). The V segment lost 5 bases and the J segment 1 base; nucleotides outside the gene matches: 7. CDR3 region: CASSPKRQGSYEQYF. The CDR3 nucleotides read TGTGCCAGCAGTCCGAAACGACAGGGGTCCTACGAGCAGTACTTC.

In regard to this clonotype: A much larger clone sits a single nucleotide away, making a read error possible. V gene TRBV6-5 combines with J gene TRBJ1-2, with D hard to call. CDR3 length: 13 amino acids. Germline V gives CDR1 MNHEY, CDR2 SVGAGI. This chain's CDR3 is CASSYSSRNGDTF. In DNA form, the CDR3 reads TGTGCCAGCAGTTACTCCAGCAGAAATGGCGACACCTTC.

At least ten counts were recorded for this clonotype. J is TRBJ2-1 and V is TRBV4-3, with no clear D. The ends were cut back, 1 base at V and 12 bases at J, with 13 bases in the middle. From germline, CDR1 is LGHNA and CDR2 YSLEER. This CDR3 has 13 amino acids. This chain's CDR3 is CASSQGLPSRQFF. The DNA for the CDR3 is TGCGCCAGCAGCCAAGGTCTCCCCAGTCGGCAGTTCTTC.

This clonotype was seen only a few times. The chain recombines TRBV7-9 with TRBJ2-7, with 7 bases that match TRBD1. This CDR3 has 14 amino acids. The V gene end was trimmed by 0 bases and the J gene end by 5 bases; junction bases not matched to a gene: 4. In germline, CDR1 is SEHNR, CDR2 FQNEAQ (reference sequence). CDR3: CASSLARQGDEQYF. In DNA form, the CDR3 reads TGTGCCAGCAGCTTAGCTAGACAGGGTGACGAGCAGTACTTC.

This clonotype was recorded many times. This rearrangement joins TRBV20-1 to TRBJ1-6, with TRBD1 identical over 9 bases. The CDR3 sequence is 15 residues long. Germline CDR1 reads DFQATT; CDR2 reads SNEGSKA (reference sequence). The V segment lost 2 bases and the J segment 5 bases; nucleotides outside the gene matches: 4. CDR3 sequence: CSARSDRGDNSPLHF. The CDR3 DNA reads TGCAGTGCTAGATCGGACAGGGGAGATAATTCACCCCTCCACTTT.

This clonotype appeared many times. The gene calls are TRBV12-3 or TRBV12-4 and TRBJ2-7, with D possibly being TRBD1 or TRBD2 (5 bases each). Trimming shortened V by 6 bases and J by 1 base, and 10 bases separated the two germline ends. The CDR3 loop spans 13 amino acids. The CDR3, as DNA: TGTGCCAGCAGACGGGACCCTTCCTACGAGCAGTACTTC. Its protein is CASRRDPSYEQYF.

This clonotype was observed at least ten times. The chain carries TRBV9 and TRBJ2-2; no firm D call. The CDR3 sequence is 10 residues long. Deletions cut 6 bases from V and 7 bases from J, with 4 bases between. Germline CDR1 and CDR2: SGDLS and YYNGEE. CDR3 sequence: CASNGGELFF. The DNA of the CDR3 is TGTGCCAGCAACGGCGGGGAGCTGTTTTTT.

This clonotype was found many times. The chain employs TRBV20-1 and TRBJ2-2; TRBD1 might be the D (5 bases). This CDR3 contains 16 residues. The V and J ends lost 1 base and 1 base respectively, with 13 bases between them. CDR1 is DFQATT and CDR2 is SNEGSKA in the germline V gene (reference sequence). The DNA for the CDR3 is TGCAGTGCTAGAGGATCCCAGGGCGTGAACACCGGGGAGCTGTTTTTT. Residues: CSARGSQGVNTGELFF.

This clonotype was counted ten times or more. This chain uses TRBV7-8 with TRBJ2-3, with 10 bases fitting TRBD2. J was trimmed by 6 bases and V by 0 bases; bases with no gene match: 12. Germline V gene sequence: CDR1 SGHVS, CDR2 FQNEAQ. This CDR3 has 18 residues. CDR3 sequence (DNA): TGTGCCAGCAGCTTAGCGGCTAGCGGGAGTCATATGGGGGATACGCAGTATTTT. Protein sequence: CASSLAASGSHMGDTQYF.

In its sample, this clonotype was seen a few times. V usage is TRBV3-1 and J usage is TRBJ2-4; D is uncertain. This CDR3 is built from 15 residues. The V end was cut by 3 bases, the J end by 0 bases, with 9 bases between. The V gene's germline CDR1 is LGHDT and CDR2 YNNKEL (reference sequence). CDR3 sequence reads: CASSQETLAKNIQYF. Here the CDR3 DNA reads TGTGCCAGCAGCCAGGAAACTCTAGCCAAAAACATTCAGTACTTC.

This clonotype was picked up many times. The J gene is TRBJ2-2, the V gene TRBV30, with D possibly matching TRBD2 (5 bases). CDR3 length equals 14 residues. Germline V gene lookup returns CDR1 GTSNPN and CDR2 SVGIG (reference sequence). V lost 1 base and J 8 bases, leaving 14 bases between the germline ends. The CDR3 DNA reads TGTGCCTGGAGTGCACGAAGGGAGTTTGGGGAGCTGTTTTTT. Translating gives CAWSARREFGELFF.

This clonotype showed up many times. The chain uses TRBV7-2 and TRBJ2-7; D remains ambiguous. Trimming took 0 bases from V and 2 from J, leaving 14 bases between them. CDR1 is SGHTA and CDR2 is FQGNSA in the germline V gene. This CDR3 region has 16 residues. In nucleotides, the CDR3 is TGTGCCAGCAGCTTAGCGCTTGGAGTTAACCCCTACGAGCAGTACTTC. It encodes CASSLALGVNPYEQYF.

The J gene is TRBJ2-7, the V gene TRBV7-8; TRBD2 matches at 9 bases. The CDR3 extends over 16 amino acids. Trimming at V came to 5 bases and at J to 3 bases, leaving 11 bases not matched to a gene. CDR1 and CDR2 (germline): SGHVS, FQNEAQ. The CDR3 DNA reads TGTGCCAGCAGCCTAAGACCGGCGGGGGGGGGCTACGAGCAGTACTTC. It yields the protein CASSLRPAGGGYEQYF.

There are many counts of this clonotype. The chain combines TRBV18 with TRBJ2-5; 8 bases fit TRBD2. Per germline, CDR1 KGHSH and CDR2 LQKENI. Trimming at V came to 8 bases and at J to 3 bases, leaving 5 bases not matched to a gene. The CDR3 length is 13 residues. CDR3: CASMKREKETQYF. Here the CDR3 DNA reads TGTGCCAGCATGAAGCGGGAGAAAGAGACCCAGTACTTC.

The table lists this clonotype with many counts. The rearrangement links TRBV7-6 to TRBJ2-1, with 14 bases matching TRBD2. Germline V gene lookup returns CDR1 SGHVS and CDR2 FNYEAQ. The V and J ends lost 3 bases and 1 base, in that order; junction bases with no gene match: 14. The CDR3 covers 21 residues. For the CDR3, the DNA is TGTGCCAGCAGCTTTTTATACCCGGGACTAGCGGGAGTAAGGTCCTACAATGAGCAGTTCTTC. Protein sequence: CASSFLYPGLAGVRSYNEQFF. The full variable domain, completed using reference TRBV7-6 and TRBJ2-1, is GAGVSQSPRYKVTKRGQDVALRCDPISGHVSLYWYRQALGQGPEFLTYFNYEAQQDKSGLPNDRFSAERPEGSISTLTIQRTEQRDSAMYRCASSFLYPGLAGVRSYNEQFFGPGTRLTVL.

This clonotype was seen ten or more times. V gene TRBV7-9 combines with J gene TRBJ2-6; TRBD1 matches 8 bases. The J segment lost 1 base and the V segment lost 11 bases, leaving 1 base of the junction unmatched. Germline V lookup: CDR1 SEHNR, CDR2 FQNEAQ (reference sequence). The CDR3 covers 13 residues. The CDR3 reads CARQGSGANVLTF. For the CDR3, the DNA is TGTGCCCGACAGGGGTCTGGGGCCAACGTCCTGACTTTC.

The chain recombines TRBV3-1 with TRBJ2-2; D is tentatively TRBD1 or TRBD2 (5 bases each). V lost 6 bases and J lost 0, with 14 bases in between. This CDR3 has 16 amino acids. Germline CDR1 and CDR2: LGHDT and YNNKEL (reference sequence). The CDR3 nucleotides are TGTGCCAGCAGTCAGGGCCTAGCAACGAACACCGGGGAGCTGTTTTTT. This sequence encodes CASSQGLATNTGELFF.

This clonotype has a count of ten or more. The chain is built from TRBV27 and TRBJ2-1; D is uncertain. The germline gives CDR1 MNHEY, CDR2 SMNVEV (reference sequence). CDR3 length equals 16 residues. V dropped 4 bases and J dropped 3 bases, with 16 bases sitting between them. CDR3 in DNA: TGTGCCAGCAGTTATCCCCCCGGACCGGACTACAATGAGCAGTTCTTC. Amino acid sequence: CASSYPPGPDYNEQFF.

The table lists this clonotype with many counts. The chain links TRBV6-2 or TRBV6-3 to TRBJ2-3; 7 nucleotides align to TRBD1. The V segment lost 7 bases and the J segment 8 bases; nucleotides outside the gene matches: 3. Germline assignment: CDR1 MNHEY and CDR2 SVGEGT. The CDR3 is 11 residues long. This chain's CDR3 is CASTRQGTQYF. CDR3 bases: TGTGCCAGCACCAGACAGGGTACGCAGTATTTT.